These 20 T cell receptor beta chains share one sample of origin, sequenced in a study of technical replicates of blood from a few donors. Clones were sequenced by immunoSEQ multiplex PCR, and TCRdb holds only the in-frame ones, with some missing. This table holds about 94,000 clones, nearly 97% found once. The sequenced sample was T cells isolated from PBMCs. Receptor source: a human donor in good health.

A remark on this clone: The germline gene is not matched at one end of the junction; a read error may be the cause. This rearrangement joins TRBV12-5 to TRBJ2-1; 11 nucleotides align to TRBD2. The germline V gene has CDR1 LGHNT and CDR2 FRNRAP. This CDR3 has 17 residues. CDR3 sequence reads: CASALIAGGSSRNEQFF. In DNA, the CDR3 is TGTGCTAGTGCTTTGATAGCGGGGGGGTCAAGCAGGAATGAGCAGTTCTTC. Full variable domain (rest looked up from reference TRBV12-5 and TRBJ2-1): DARVTQTPRHKVTEMGQEVTMRCQPILGHNTVFWYRQTMMQGLELLAYFRNRAPLDDSGMPKDRFSAEMPDATLATLKIQPSEPRDSAVYFCASALIAGGSSRNEQFFGPGTRLTVL.

The chain employs TRBV9 and TRBJ1-4; 7 positions agree with TRBD1. CDR1 is SGDLS, CDR2 YYNGEE, per germline. The CDR3 totals 15 residues. The ends lost 2 bases at V and 5 bases at J; junction bases unmatched: 6. CDR3: CASSVTGEWNEKLFF. As DNA, the CDR3 is TGTGCCAGCAGCGTTACAGGGGAATGGAATGAAAAACTGTTTTTT.

This chain connects TRBV4-1 to TRBJ2-2; 10 bases align to TRBD1. CDR1 is MGHRA, CDR2 YSYEKL, per germline. This CDR3 has 18 amino acids. Trimming took 1 base from V and 7 from J; bases not matched to a gene: 12. Here the CDR3 DNA reads TGCGCCAGCAGCCAAGGATGGGACAGGGGTGGAAAAAGCGGGGAGCTGTTTTTT. Translation gives CASSQGWDRGGKSGELFF.

This clone was counted a single time. The chain uses TRBV11-3 and TRBJ2-2, with TRBD2 identical over 12 bases. The length of the CDR3 is 18 residues. Germline loops: CDR1 SGHNT, CDR2 YENEEA. V dropped 5 bases and J dropped 2; count of bases not matched to a gene: 9. Here the CDR3 DNA reads TGTGCCAGCAGCCCAAGCTGGACTAGCGGGAAAAACACCGGGGAGCTGTTTTTT. Translation: CASSPSWTSGKNTGELFF.

This clone was observed once. The V and J genes are TRBV19 and TRBJ2-2; maybe TRBD1 (6 bases). This CDR3 comprises 16 residues. Germline CDR1 is LNHDA and CDR2 is SQIVND (reference sequence). Trimming left V 5 bases short and J 7 bases short, with 20 bases between. This CDR3 reads CASSLVWQGTYGELFF. The CDR3, as DNA: TGTGCCAGTAGTTTGGTTTGGCAGGGGACGTACGGGGAGCTGTTTTTT.

The V and J genes are TRBV12-5 and TRBJ2-1; the match to TRBD2 covers 9 bases. This CDR3 has 17 residues. With 4 bases clipped from V and 1 base from J, the junction kept 8 bases outside the gene matches. Germline CDR1 is LGHNT and CDR2 is FRNRAP. CDR3 nucleotides: TGTGCTAGTGGTTCCTCCCTAAGCGGGAGGTCCTACAATGAGCAGTTCTTC. Protein sequence: CASGSSLSGRSYNEQFF.

J is TRBJ2-1 and V is TRBV4-1, with 8 bases lining up with TRBD2. CDR3 length: 15 residues. Trimming cost V 6 bases and J 7 bases; bases outside gene matches: 11. Per germline, CDR1 MGHRA and CDR2 YSYEKL. CDR3: CASSANERELNEQFF. CDR3 bases: TGCGCCAGCAGTGCCAATGAGCGGGAGCTTAATGAGCAGTTCTTC.

The V gene is TRBV6-5, the J gene TRBJ2-1; D is perhaps TRBD2 (5 bases). Trimming pared 0 bases from V and 6 bases from J, leaving 12 bases between. CDR3 size: 15 residues. Germline V lookup: CDR1 MNHEY, CDR2 SVGAGI. CDR3 sequence: CASSYSITRGNEQFF. The CDR3 DNA is TGTGCCAGCAGTTACTCGATCACCCGGGGCAATGAGCAGTTCTTC.

The V call is TRBV4-1, the J call TRBJ2-7, with 7 bases that match TRBD2. The germline gives CDR1 MGHRA, CDR2 YSYEKL. The CDR3 sequence is 16 residues long. With 6 bases clipped from V and 2 bases from J, the junction kept 13 bases outside the gene matches. CDR3 loop: CASSSERAGRTYEQYF. CDR3 sequence (DNA): TGCGCCAGCAGTTCCGAGCGAGCGGGGCGAACCTACGAGCAGTACTTC.

The genes are TRBV5-1 and TRBJ2-1; D is unresolved. Between the trimmed V and J ends, which lost 3 bases and 5 bases, there was a span of 12 bases. This CDR3 is 14 amino acids long. Germline V lookup: CDR1 SGHRS, CDR2 YFSETQ. CDR3 loop: CASSSQVRNNEQFF. The CDR3 DNA follows: TGCGCCAGCAGCTCCCAGGTTCGTAACAATGAGCAGTTCTTC.

The rearrangement uses TRBV2 and TRBJ2-6; D remains ambiguous. CDR3 length equals 14 residues. The germline CDR1 and CDR2 sequences are SNHLY and FYNNEI. The V gene lost 7 bases and the J gene lost 1 base, with 8 bases spanning the gap. DNA for the CDR3: TGTGCCAGCACACTGAGTTCTGGGGCCAACGTCCTGACTTTC. As protein: CASTLSSGANVLTF.

This chain connects TRBV19 to TRBJ2-5; possibly TRBD2 for D (5 bases). The germline V gene encodes CDR1 LNHDA and CDR2 SQIVND (reference sequence). Trimming stripped 5 bases from V and 4 bases from J, with 14 bases between. This CDR3 region has 14 residues. The CDR3 DNA sequence: TGTGCCAGTAGTGGACTCACCCGGGGAGAGACCCAGTACTTC. Translated: CASSGLTRGETQYF. The entire variable domain, with the rest obtained from reference TRBV19 and TRBJ2-5, is as follows: DGGITQSPKYLFRKEGQNVTLSCEQNLNHDAMYWYRQDPGQGLRLIYYSQIVNDFQKGDIAEGYSVSREKKESFPLTVTSAQKNPTAFYLCASSGLTRGETQYFGPGTRLLVL.

The J gene is TRBJ2-1, the V gene TRBV4-1; D is ambiguous. The CDR3 is 14 residues long. Germline CDR1 reads MGHRA; CDR2 reads YSYEKL. V lost 1 base and J lost 4, with 8 bases in between. This chain's CDR3 is CASSQVSRYNEQFF. CDR3 in DNA: TGCGCCAGCAGCCAAGTCTCGCGGTACAATGAGCAGTTCTTC.

The J gene is TRBJ2-2, the V gene TRBV14; TRBD1 aligns across 7 bases. With V trimmed by 2 bases and J by 1 base, 10 bases remained unmatched. CDR1 is SGHDN and CDR2 is FVKESK in the germline V gene. This CDR3 region has 18 residues. The DNA for the CDR3 is TGTGCCAGCAGCCAATTTCCGGACAGGACCTTGAACACCGGGGAGCTGTTTTTT. Its protein product is CASSQFPDRTLNTGELFF.

The rearrangement uses TRBV15 and TRBJ2-1, with 7 positions matching TRBD1. The CDR3 is 13 amino acids. V was clipped by 11 bases and J by 10 bases; unmatched bases: 14. CDR1 LNHNV and CDR2 YYDKDF come from the germline V gene (reference sequence). Written as DNA, the CDR3 is TGTGCCGCTACAGGGGCTCCCCTGGGGGAGCAGTTCTTC. This sequence encodes CAATGAPLGEQFF.

This sequence joins TRBV5-1 and TRBJ2-2, with 10 bases that match TRBD2. The CDR3 length is 15 residues. Looked up from germline, CDR1 is SGHRS and CDR2 is YFSETQ. Trimming at V came to 8 bases and at J to 2 bases, leaving 6 bases not matched to a gene. CDR3 in DNA: TGCGCCAGTAGCCGGACTAGCGGTAACACCGGGGAGCTGTTTTTT. This encodes CASSRTSGNTGELFF.

This chain connects TRBV5-1 to TRBJ2-5; D possibly corresponds to TRBD2 (5 bases). Deletions cut 3 bases from V and 2 bases from J, with 14 bases between. The CDR3 is made up of 15 amino acids. The V gene's germline CDR1 is SGHRS and CDR2 YFSETQ. In nucleotides, the CDR3 is TGCGCCAGCAGCTCGGGGTCCGGGCAGCAAGAGACCCAGTACTTC. Its translation is CASSSGSGQQETQYF.

This rearrangement joins TRBV19 to TRBJ2-1; weak D call: TRBD1 (5 bases). The germline V gene has CDR1 LNHDA and CDR2 SQIVND (reference sequence). Trimming stripped 5 bases from V and 7 bases from J, with 9 bases between. This CDR3 has 12 residues. The CDR3 sequence: CASSSQGNEQFF. The CDR3 DNA is TGTGCCAGTAGTTCCCAGGGTAATGAGCAGTTCTTC.

The chain employs TRBV5-1 and TRBJ1-5; 8 nucleotides line up with TRBD1. Trimming at V came to 6 bases and at J to 5 bases, leaving 4 bases not matched to a gene. Germline lookup yields CDR1 SGHRS and CDR2 YFSETQ. CDR3 length: 13 residues. DNA for the CDR3: TGCGCCAGCACCCTGACAGGGGATCAGCCCCAGCATTTT. This sequence encodes CASTLTGDQPQHF.

The gene calls are TRBV27 and TRBJ2-7; the match to TRBD1 covers 7 bases. J gave up 5 bases and V 3 bases, and 10 bases lay outside the gene matches. This CDR3 spans 15 amino acids. Germline CDR1 MNHEY, CDR2 SMNVEV (reference sequence). The CDR3 spells CASSFGQASEDEQYF. The CDR3, as DNA: TGTGCCAGCAGTTTTGGACAGGCAAGTGAGGACGAGCAGTACTTC.